This passage covers 8 T cell receptor beta chains from one sample sequenced in a study of long-term antiretroviral therapy in people with HIV. Version v3.0 of the immunoSEQ assay was performed at survey level. Repertoires were generated with immunoSEQ multiplex PCR, while TCRdb's copy carries only in-frame clones and drops some. This sample has approximately 28,000 clones; about 88% occur once, and the top ten carry roughly 1%. Material: unsorted PBMCs, obtained 2 years after starting antiretroviral therapy. Receptors were obtained from a man aged 50 to 59 with HIV.

The chain joins TRBV19 to TRBJ2-2; no definite D call. Per germline, CDR1 LNHDA and CDR2 SQIVND (reference sequence). This CDR3 is 15 amino acids long. The V and J ends lost 7 bases and 2 bases respectively, with 14 bases between them. For the CDR3, the DNA is TGTGCCAGTACCACGGGTCATTTCAACACCGGGGAGCTGTTTTTT. Protein sequence: CASTTGHFNTGELFF.

The table lists this clone with a count of one. The rearrangement links TRBV10-2 to TRBJ2-7, with a possible D match to TRBD2 (7 bases). CDR3 size: 16 residues. The germline V gene encodes CDR1 WSHSY and CDR2 SAAADI. Trimming removed 10 bases at V and 2 bases at J, with 24 bases between. The chain's CDR3 is CATEGARSGDTYEQYF. The CDR3 DNA reads TGCGCCACCGAAGGGGCCAGGAGCGGGGACACCTACGAGCAGTACTTC.

This clone is a singleton in its sample. The rearrangement links TRBV7-2 to TRBJ1-5, with 10 nucleotides matching TRBD1. Trimming took 5 bases from V and 5 from J; bases not matched to a gene: 15. The CDR3 totals 18 residues. CDR1 is SGHTA and CDR2 is FQGNSA in the germline V gene. CDR3 in DNA: TGTGCCAGCAGCGTAACCCCCCGGGGGACAGGGGTTGATCAGCCCCAGCATTTT. Translated, it gives CASSVTPRGTGVDQPQHF.

The chain combines TRBV7-9 with TRBJ1-3; D uncertain. CDR3 length: 16 residues. Germline lookup yields CDR1 SEHNR and CDR2 FQNEAQ (reference sequence). V gave up 4 bases and J gave up 4 bases, with 17 bases separating them. The CDR3 region is CASSYPPRKSGNTIYF. In nucleotides, the CDR3 is TGTGCCAGCAGCTATCCTCCGAGGAAATCCGGAAACACCATATATTTT.

This clone came up a few times. J is TRBJ2-7 and V is TRBV14; D is unresolved. Trimming pared 3 bases from V and 3 bases from J, leaving 12 bases between. This CDR3 is built from 14 residues. CDR1 and CDR2 (germline): SGHDN, FVKESK. The CDR3 DNA sequence: TGTGCCAGCAGCCATTCAGATCCGAGCTACGAGCAGTACTTC. Translated: CASSHSDPSYEQYF.

V is TRBV5-1 and J is TRBJ1-3; D remains unclear. V dropped 0 bases and J dropped 5 bases, with 9 bases sitting between them. Germline CDR1 reads SGHRS; CDR2 reads YFSETQ. The CDR3 is 14 amino acids. Here the CDR3 reads CASSLVGSRNTIYF. CDR3 in DNA: TGCGCCAGCAGCTTGGTCGGCAGCAGAAACACCATATATTTT.

This clone occurred a few times. V and J are TRBV19 and TRBJ2-2, with 7 bases aligning to TRBD1. The V gene's germline CDR1 is LNHDA and CDR2 SQIVND (reference sequence). After removal of 3 bases from V and 0 bases from J, the junction contained 1 base not matched to a gene. The CDR3 runs to 15 residues. CDR3: CASSIGTANTGELFF. CDR3 bases: TGTGCCAGTAGTATCGGGACAGCGAACACCGGGGAGCTGTTTTTT.

A few counts support this clone. CDR3 amino acids: CASRGGGPNQPQHF. CDR3 coding DNA: TGTGCCAGCAGGGGAGGGGGGCCTAATCAGCCCCAGCATTTT. This chain uses TRBV6-1 with TRBJ1-5; tentative D call: TRBD1 (6 bases). The CDR3 contains 14 residues. With 6 bases removed from V and 4 bases from J, the gap between germline ends came to 13 bases. Germline assignment: CDR1 MNHNS and CDR2 SASEGT.